This TCR beta chain is drawn from a study of blood T cell repertoires in COVID-19. V was cut by 8 bases and J by 1 base, with 15 bases left in between. Germline V gene lookup returns CDR1 MDHEN and CDR2 SYDVKM. The CDR3 covers 14 residues. Sequenced by immunoSEQ multiplex PCR; TCRdb stores in-frame clones only, minus some. The table lists about 120,000 clones, about 79% of them singletons. Sample: peripheral blood. The chain joins TRBV28 to TRBJ2-7; D might be TRBD1 (6 bases). The sequence derives from a woman of 80 years or more with acute or convalescent COVID-19. CDR3 in DNA: TGTGCCAGCGGGAGTGGGACAACTTCCTACGAGCAGTACTTC. This codes for CASGSGTTSYEQYF.